Sequencing of this T cell receptor (beta chain) was carried out in a study of cytomegalovirus exposure and HLA in healthy donors. The wider study: Caucasian-associated ancestry cluster membership applied to approximately 81% of a few hundred genotyped donors. Study-level results: Presence/absence analyses treated sequencing depth as roughly uniform across donors. TCR beta V segments were, for the most part, productive about 87% or about 30% of the time in an earlier analysis.

With 60 Vbeta and 13 Jbeta primers, the PCR was carried out. Sequenced by immunoSEQ multiplex PCR; TCRdb stores in-frame clones only, minus some. The sample has 110,000 to 150,000 clones; roughly 80% are singletons. In germline, CDR1 is SGHRS, CDR2 YFSETQ. V was clipped by 4 bases and J by 4 bases; unmatched bases: 10. The CDR3 spans 16 residues. In its sample, this clone was seen once. What it binds is not known. The source of this sequence is a man aged 40-55 years in good health and CMV-seronegative. The chain is built from TRBV5-1 and TRBJ2-3; 9 bases fit TRBD2. The specimen sequenced was PBMCs. CDR3 coding DNA: TGCGCCAGCAGCCCAGCCGGGACTAGCCAAGCAGATACGCAGTATTTT. This codes for CASSPAGTSQADTQYF. Full variable domain (missing parts from reference TRBV5-1 and TRBJ2-3): KAGVTQTPRYLIKTRGQQVTLSCSPISGHRSVSWYQQTPGQGLQFLFEYFSETQRNKGNFPGRFSGRQFSNSRSEMNVSTLELGDSALYLCASSPAGTSQADTQYFGPGTRLTVL.